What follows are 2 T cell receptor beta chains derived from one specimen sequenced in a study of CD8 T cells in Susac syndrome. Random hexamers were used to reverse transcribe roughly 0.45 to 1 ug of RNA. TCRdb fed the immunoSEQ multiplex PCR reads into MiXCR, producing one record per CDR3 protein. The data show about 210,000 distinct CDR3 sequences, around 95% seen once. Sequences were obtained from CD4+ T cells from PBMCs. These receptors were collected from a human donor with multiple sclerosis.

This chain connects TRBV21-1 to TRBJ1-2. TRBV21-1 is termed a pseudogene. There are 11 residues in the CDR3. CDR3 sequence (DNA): TGTGCCAGCAGCAACCATTATGGCTACACCTTC. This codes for CASSNHYGYTF.

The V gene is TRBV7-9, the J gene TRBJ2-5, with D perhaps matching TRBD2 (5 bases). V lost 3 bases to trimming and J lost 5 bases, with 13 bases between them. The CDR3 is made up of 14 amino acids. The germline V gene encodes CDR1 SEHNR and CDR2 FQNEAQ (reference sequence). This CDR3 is CASSFQSPGETQYF. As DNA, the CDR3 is TGTGCCAGCAGCTTTCAATCTCCGGGGGAGACCCAGTACTTC.